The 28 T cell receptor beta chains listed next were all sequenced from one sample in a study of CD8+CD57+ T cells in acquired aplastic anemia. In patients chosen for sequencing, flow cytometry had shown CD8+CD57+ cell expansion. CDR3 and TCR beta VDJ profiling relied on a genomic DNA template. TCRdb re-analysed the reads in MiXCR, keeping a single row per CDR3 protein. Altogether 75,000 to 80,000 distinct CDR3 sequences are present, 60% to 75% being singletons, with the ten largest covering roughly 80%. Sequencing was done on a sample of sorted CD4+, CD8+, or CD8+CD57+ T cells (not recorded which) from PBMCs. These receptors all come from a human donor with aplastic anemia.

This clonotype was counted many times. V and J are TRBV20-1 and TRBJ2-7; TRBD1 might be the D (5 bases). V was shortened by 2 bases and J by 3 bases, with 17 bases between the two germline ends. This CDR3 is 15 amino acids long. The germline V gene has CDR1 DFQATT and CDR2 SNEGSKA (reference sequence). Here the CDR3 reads CSARPEGALFYEQYF. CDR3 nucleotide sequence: TGCAGTGCTAGACCCGAAGGGGCCCTCTTCTACGAGCAGTACTTC.

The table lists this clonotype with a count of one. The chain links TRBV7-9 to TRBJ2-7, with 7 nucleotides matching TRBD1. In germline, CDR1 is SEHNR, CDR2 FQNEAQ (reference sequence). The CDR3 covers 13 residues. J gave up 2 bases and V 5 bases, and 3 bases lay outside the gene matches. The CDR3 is CASSQDRTYEQYF. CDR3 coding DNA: TGTGCCAGCAGCCAGGACAGGACCTACGAGCAGTACTTC.

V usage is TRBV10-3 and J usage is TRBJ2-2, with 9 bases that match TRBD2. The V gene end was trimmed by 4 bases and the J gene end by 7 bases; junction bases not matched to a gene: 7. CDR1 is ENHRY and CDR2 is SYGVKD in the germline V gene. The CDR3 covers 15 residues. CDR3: CAISAKAGGDGELFF. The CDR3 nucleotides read TGTGCCATCAGTGCGAAAGCGGGAGGCGACGGGGAGCTGTTTTTT.

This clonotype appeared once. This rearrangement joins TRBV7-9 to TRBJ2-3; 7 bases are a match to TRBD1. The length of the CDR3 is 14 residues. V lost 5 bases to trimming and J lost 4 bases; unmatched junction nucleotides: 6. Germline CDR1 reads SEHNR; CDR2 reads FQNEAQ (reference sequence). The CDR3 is CASSARTGPDTQYF. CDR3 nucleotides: TGTGCCAGCAGCGCGAGGACAGGTCCAGATACGCAGTATTTT.

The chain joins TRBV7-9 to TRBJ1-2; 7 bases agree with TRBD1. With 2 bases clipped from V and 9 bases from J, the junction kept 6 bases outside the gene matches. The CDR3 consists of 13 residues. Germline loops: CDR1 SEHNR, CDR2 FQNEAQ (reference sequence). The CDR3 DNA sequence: TGTGCCAGCAGCTTAACAGGGGCGCAGAGCTACACCTTC. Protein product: CASSLTGAQSYTF.

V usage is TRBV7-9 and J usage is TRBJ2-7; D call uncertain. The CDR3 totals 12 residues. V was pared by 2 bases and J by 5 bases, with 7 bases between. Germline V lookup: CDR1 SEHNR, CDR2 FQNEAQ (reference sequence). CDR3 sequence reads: CASSLTGDEQYF. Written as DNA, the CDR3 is TGTGCCAGCAGCTTAACTGGGGACGAGCAGTACTTC.

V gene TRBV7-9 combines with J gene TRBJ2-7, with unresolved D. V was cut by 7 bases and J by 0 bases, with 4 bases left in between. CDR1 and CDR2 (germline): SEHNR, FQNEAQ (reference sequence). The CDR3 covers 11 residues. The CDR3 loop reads CASTNSYEQYF. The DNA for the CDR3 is TGTGCCAGCACAAACTCCTACGAGCAGTACTTC.

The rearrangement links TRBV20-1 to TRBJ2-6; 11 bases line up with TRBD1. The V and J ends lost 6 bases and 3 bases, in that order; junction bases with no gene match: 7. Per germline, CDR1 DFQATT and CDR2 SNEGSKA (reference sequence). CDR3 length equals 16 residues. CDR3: CSAADRGRGGANVLTF. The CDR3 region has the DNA TGCAGTGCGGCGGACAGGGGGCGGGGTGGGGCCAACGTCCTGACTTTC.

CDR3 sequence (DNA): TGTGCCACCAGCGCGGGGGTCACCGGGGAGCTGTTTTTT. Its protein is CATSAGVTGELFF. V and J are TRBV2 and TRBJ2-2; TRBD2 matches at 7 bases. Germline loops: CDR1 SNHLY, CDR2 FYNNEI. V shed 10 bases, J shed 4 bases, and the junction held 6 bases outside the gene matches. The CDR3 has 13 residues. The entire variable domain, with the rest obtained from reference TRBV2 and TRBJ2-2, is as follows: EPEVTQTPSHQVTQMGQEVILRCVPISNHLYFYWYRQILGQKVEFLVSFYNNEISEKSEIFDDQFSVERPDGSNFTLKIRSTKLEDSAMYFCATSAGVTGELFFGEGSRLTVL.

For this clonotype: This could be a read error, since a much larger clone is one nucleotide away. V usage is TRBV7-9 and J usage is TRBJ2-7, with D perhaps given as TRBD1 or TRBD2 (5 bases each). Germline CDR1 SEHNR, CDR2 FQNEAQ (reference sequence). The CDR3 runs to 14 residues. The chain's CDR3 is CASGLAITGYEQYF. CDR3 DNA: TGTGCCAGCGGCTTAGCGATAACAGGTTACGAGCAGTACTTC.

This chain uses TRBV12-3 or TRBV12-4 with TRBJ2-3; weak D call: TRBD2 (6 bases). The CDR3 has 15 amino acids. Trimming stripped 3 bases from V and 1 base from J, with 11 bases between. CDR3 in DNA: TGTGCCAGCAGTTTTGAAGCGGGTCGCACAGATACGCAGTATTTT. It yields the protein CASSFEAGRTDTQYF.

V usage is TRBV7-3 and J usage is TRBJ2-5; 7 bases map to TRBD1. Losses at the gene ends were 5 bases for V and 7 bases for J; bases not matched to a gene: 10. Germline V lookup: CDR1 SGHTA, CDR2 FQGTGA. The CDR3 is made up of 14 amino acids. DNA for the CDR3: TGTGCCAGCAGCGTAGGGGGCGAATCGGGGACCCAGTACTTC. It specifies CASSVGGESGTQYF. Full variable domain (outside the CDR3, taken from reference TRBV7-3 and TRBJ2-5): GAGVSQTPSNKVTEKGKYVELRCDPISGHTALYWYRQSLGQGPEFLIYFQGTGAADDSGLPNDRFFAVRPEGSVSTLKIQRTERGDSAVYLCASSVGGESGTQYFGPGTRLLVL.

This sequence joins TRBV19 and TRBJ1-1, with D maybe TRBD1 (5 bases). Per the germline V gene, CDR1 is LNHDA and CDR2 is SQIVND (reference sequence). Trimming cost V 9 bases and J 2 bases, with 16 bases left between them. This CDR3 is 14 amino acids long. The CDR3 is CASSEGQANTEAFF. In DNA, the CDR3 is TGTGCCAGCTCAGAGGGGCAGGCCAACACTGAAGCTTTCTTT.

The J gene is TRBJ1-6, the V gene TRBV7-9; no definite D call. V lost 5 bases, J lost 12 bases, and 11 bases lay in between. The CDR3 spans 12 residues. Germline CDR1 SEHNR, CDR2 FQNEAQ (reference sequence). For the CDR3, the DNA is TGTGCCAGCAGCGCGTTGAAGCAACCCCTCCACTTT. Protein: CASSALKQPLHF. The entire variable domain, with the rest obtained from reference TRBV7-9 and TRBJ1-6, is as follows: DTGVSQNPRHKITKRGQNVTFRCDPISEHNRLYWYRQTLGQGPEFLTYFQNEAQLEKSRLLSDRFSAERPKGSFSTLEIQRTEQGDSAMYLCASSALKQPLHFGNGTRLTVT.

In DNA, the CDR3 is TGCGCCAGCAGCCAAGATCCAGGGAGGTACACTGAAGCTTTCTTT. The encoded protein is CASSQDPGRYTEAFF. The chain employs TRBV4-3 and TRBJ1-1; D might be TRBD1 (5 bases). CDR3 length equals 15 residues. Trimming took 0 bases from V and 3 from J, leaving 11 bases between them. CDR1 LGHNA and CDR2 YSLEER come from the germline V gene.

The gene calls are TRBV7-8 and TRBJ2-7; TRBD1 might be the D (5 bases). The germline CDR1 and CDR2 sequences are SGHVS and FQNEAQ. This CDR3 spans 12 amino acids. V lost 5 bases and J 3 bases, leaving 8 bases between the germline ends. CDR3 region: CASSQRGYEQYF. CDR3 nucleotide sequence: TGTGCCAGCAGCCAAAGGGGCTACGAGCAGTACTTC.

The CDR3 reads CSVEWGVRGTNTEAFF. The CDR3 DNA follows: TGCAGCGTTGAATGGGGCGTCAGGGGGACGAACACTGAAGCTTTCTTT. The chain has TRBV29-1 and TRBJ1-1; the match to TRBD1 covers 7 bases. The CDR3 is 16 residues long. The germline V gene encodes CDR1 SQVTM and CDR2 ANQGSEA. Trimming at V came to 2 bases and at J to 1 base, leaving 10 bases not matched to a gene.

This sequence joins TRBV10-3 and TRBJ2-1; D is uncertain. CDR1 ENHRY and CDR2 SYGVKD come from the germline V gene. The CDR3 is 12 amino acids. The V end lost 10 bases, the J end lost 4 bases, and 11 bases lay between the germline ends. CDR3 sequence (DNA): TGTGCCACCAATGGGTATTACAATGAGCAGTTCTTC. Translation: CATNGYYNEQFF.

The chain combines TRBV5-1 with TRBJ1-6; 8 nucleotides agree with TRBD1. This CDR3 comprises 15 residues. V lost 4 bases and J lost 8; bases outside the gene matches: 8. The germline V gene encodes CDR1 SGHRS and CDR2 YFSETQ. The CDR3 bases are TGCGCCAGCAGCCCCACGGACAGGGCTTATTCACCCCTCCACTTT. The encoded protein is CASSPTDRAYSPLHF.

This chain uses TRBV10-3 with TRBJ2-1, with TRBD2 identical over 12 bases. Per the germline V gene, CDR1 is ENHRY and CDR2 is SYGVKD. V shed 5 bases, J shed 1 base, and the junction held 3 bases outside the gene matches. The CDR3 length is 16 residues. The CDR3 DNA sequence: TGTGCCATCAGTCCTAGCGGGGGGGCGTCCTACAATGAGCAGTTCTTC. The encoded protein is CAISPSGGASYNEQFF.

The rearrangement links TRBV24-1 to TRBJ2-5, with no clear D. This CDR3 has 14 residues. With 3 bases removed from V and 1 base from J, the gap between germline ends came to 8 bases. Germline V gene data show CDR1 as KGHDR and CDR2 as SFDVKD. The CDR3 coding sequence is TGTGCCACCAGTGATCCGGACGGCCAAGAGACCCAGTACTTC. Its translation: CATSDPDGQETQYF.

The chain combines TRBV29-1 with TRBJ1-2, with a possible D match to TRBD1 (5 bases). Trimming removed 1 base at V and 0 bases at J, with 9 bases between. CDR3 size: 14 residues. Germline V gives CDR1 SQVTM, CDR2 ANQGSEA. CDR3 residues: CSVEGGRANYGYTF. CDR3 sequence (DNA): TGCAGCGTTGAAGGGGGCAGGGCTAACTATGGCTACACCTTC.

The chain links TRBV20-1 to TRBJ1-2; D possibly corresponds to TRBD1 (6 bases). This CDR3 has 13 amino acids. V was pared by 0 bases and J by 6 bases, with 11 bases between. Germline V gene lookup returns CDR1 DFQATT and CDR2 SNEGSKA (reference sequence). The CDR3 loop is CSARDPGADGYTF. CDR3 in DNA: TGCAGTGCTAGAGATCCGGGGGCGGATGGCTACACCTTC.

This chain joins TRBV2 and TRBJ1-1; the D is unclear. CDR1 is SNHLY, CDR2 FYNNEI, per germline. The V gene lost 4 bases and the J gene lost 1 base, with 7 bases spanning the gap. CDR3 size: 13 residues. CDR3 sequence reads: CASSASSNTEAFF. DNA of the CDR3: TGTGCCAGCAGTGCTAGCTCGAACACTGAAGCTTTCTTT.

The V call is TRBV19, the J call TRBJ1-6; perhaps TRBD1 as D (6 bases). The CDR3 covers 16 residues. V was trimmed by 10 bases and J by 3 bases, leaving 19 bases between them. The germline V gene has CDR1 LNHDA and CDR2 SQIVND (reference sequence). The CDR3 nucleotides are TGTGCCAAGGACAGCCATAAGACTCACTATAATTCACCCCTCCACTTT. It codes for CAKDSHKTHYNSPLHF.

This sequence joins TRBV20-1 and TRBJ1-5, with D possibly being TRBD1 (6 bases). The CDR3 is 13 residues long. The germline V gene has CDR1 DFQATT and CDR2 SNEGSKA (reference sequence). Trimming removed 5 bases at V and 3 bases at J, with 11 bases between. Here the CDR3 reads CSAGGQFNQPQHF. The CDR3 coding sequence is TGCAGTGCTGGAGGACAGTTCAATCAGCCCCAGCATTTT.

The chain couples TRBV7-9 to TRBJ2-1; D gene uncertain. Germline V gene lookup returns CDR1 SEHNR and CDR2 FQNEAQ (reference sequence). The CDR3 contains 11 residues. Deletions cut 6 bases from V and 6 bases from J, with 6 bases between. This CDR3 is CASRPTNEQFF. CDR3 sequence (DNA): TGTGCCAGCAGACCTACCAATGAGCAGTTCTTC.

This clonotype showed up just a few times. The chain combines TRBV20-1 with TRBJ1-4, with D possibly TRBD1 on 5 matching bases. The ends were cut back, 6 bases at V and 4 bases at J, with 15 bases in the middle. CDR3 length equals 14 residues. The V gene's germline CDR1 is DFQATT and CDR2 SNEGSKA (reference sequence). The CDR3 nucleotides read TGCAGTGCCAGAAAGACAGCGCTTAATGAAAAACTGTTTTTT. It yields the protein CSARKTALNEKLFF.